This T cell receptor beta chain was obtained from a study of T-cell reconstitution after alpha-beta-depleted transplantation in children. Study results and caveats: Elevated TCRbeta diversity at day 60 was traced, in some patients, to surviving recipient T cells and thymic progenitors. Diversity and T-cell counts at one year after transplant derived mostly from new T cells. Several hundred expanded graft clones reportedly were the source of alpha-beta T cells about two months after transplant.

Unique molecular identifiers were used to barcode this TCRbeta library. TCRdb reprocessed the PCR reads via MiXCR and lists one record per CDR3 protein. The sample has 180,000 or so distinct CDR3 sequences, just under 6.5% seen once; the top ten hold about 5%. Many counts were recorded for this clonotype. Its target is not known. Per germline, CDR1 DFQATT and CDR2 SNEGSKA (reference sequence). The CDR3 spans 13 residues. Trimming took 5 bases from V and 4 from J, leaving 12 bases between them. The sample in question was PBMCs, obtained before TCRalphabeta/CD19-depleted stem cell transplant. The chain has TRBV20-1 and TRBJ2-1; maybe TRBD2 (6 bases). The sequence came from a girl less than two years old with combined immunodeficiency, due to receive a stem cell transplant. The chain's CDR3 is CSARGLAYNEQFF. The CDR3 nucleotides are TGCAGTGCTCGCGGGCTAGCGTACAATGAGCAGTTCTTC.